This TCR beta chain came from a study of shared clonotypes between healthy human individuals. Study-wide points: In the sorted subsets, rarefaction showed sequencing was incomplete despite large depth.

Clones were sequenced by immunoSEQ multiplex PCR, and TCRdb holds only the in-frame ones, with some missing. The sample consists of around 2.1 million clones, approximately 96% of them appearing once. The CDR3 is 13 amino acids. The V gene's germline CDR1 is MNHEY and CDR2 SVGAGI. Trimming removed 5 bases at V and 5 bases at J, with 12 bases between. This clone was seen a handful of times. Its antigen is not known. The clonotype was recovered from a young man in good health. The chain recombines TRBV6-5 with TRBJ2-5, with D possibly called TRBD1 or TRBD2 (5 bases each). The sample was naive CD4+ T cells sorted from blood. Subset described: CD45RA+ positively selected. CDR3 residues: CASSRPGSETQYF. CDR3 DNA sequence: TGTGCCAGCAGTCGGCCAGGGAGTGAGACCCAGTACTTC.